This TCR beta chain derives from a study of blood T cell repertoires in COVID-19 (dated by TCRdb to 2018 to 2021). Describing the broader study: Collaborator samples came from the United States, Italy and Spain and covered acute and convalescent phases of COVID-19. The material from the prospective study consisted of cDNA or gDNA derived from T cells, B-cell-depleted T cells, or PBMCs. The repertoires were released in a freely available public database intended as a resource for research on the immune response to SARS-CoV-2. The samples were drawn from the first 160 participants of the ongoing ImmuneRACE study and from 1,254 subjects provided by 6 global collaborators. Where available, HLA class I and class II types were obtained from metadata supplied by the sample provider rather than from assay-based typing. Deeply sampled blood TCRbeta repertoires from subjects exposed to, actively infected with, or recovered from COVID-19 were included in the dataset. A de-identified subject ID, COVID-19 status, age in years and sex were almost always included in the sample metadata.

On the study overall, not on this receptor specifically: The quantity of clinical and demographic metadata differed by source and by participant and was supplied without curation.

TCRbeta CDR3 regions were amplified from genomic DNA by means of the immunoSEQ Assay, a bias-controlled multiplex PCR. The study's own analysis went as follows. Within the assay, amplification of reference gene primers was used to estimate how many nucleated cells each sample contained. Sequence reads were collapsed and filtered to measure the absolute abundance of every unique TCRbeta CDR3 rearrangement. For each sample, productive Simpson clonality was calculated by taking the square root of Simpson's diversity index across productive rearrangements. This immuneACCESS table, as held by TCRdb, lists in-frame sequences with V and J called but not all clones. Of the missing ones, under half trace to an unresolved V gene in checked studies; the others have no known cause. From that table come the V and J calls and clone size; the DNA was used to work out D and trimming. In all, the sample holds about 150,000 clones, and roughly 82% of those were seen once. The ten largest clones take up around 2.2% of the sample.

A word on this clone: It has no known antigen specificity. Base quality data are lacking; no much larger clone is found one base away.

Each collaborating institution followed its own protocols to collect whole blood in K2EDTA tubes. For TCRbeta analysis, collaborators shipped samples in one of three forms: frozen whole blood, isolated PBMCs, or DNA extracted from either of those sample types. The sequence came from a man between 65 and 79 years old with acute or convalescent COVID-19. The sequenced sample consisted of peripheral blood.

The base sequence is TGTGCCAGCTCACCAAGACAGGTCTACAATGAGCAGTTCTTC. The translation is CASSPRQVYNEQFF. The V and J genes are TRBV18 and TRBJ2-1; the D gene is perhaps TRBD1, on 6 matching bases. The germline V gene yields KGHSH for CDR1 and LQKENI for CDR2. The CDR3 numbers 14 residues from cysteine through phenylalanine. Only the CDR3 portion is preserved as DNA: 42 bases, with reading frame beginning at the first base. A distance of 8 bases separates the germline ends of V and J, which lose 2 bases and 3 bases respectively.